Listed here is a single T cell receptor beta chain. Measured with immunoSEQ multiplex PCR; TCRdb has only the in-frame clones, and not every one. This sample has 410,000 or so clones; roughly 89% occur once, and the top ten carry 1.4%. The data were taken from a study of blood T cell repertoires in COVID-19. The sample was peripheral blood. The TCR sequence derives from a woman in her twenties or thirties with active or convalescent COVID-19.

For the CDR3, the DNA is TGTGCCAGCAGGGCCGGGAGCGGCCTGCCCAATTCACCCCTCCACTTT. Its translation: CASRAGSGLPNSPLHF. The chain combines TRBV2 with TRBJ1-6; D is ambiguous. V was pared by 6 bases and J by 7 bases, with 19 bases between. The CDR3 contains 16 residues. Germline-derived CDR1 and CDR2 are SNHLY and FYNNEI.